These 30 T cell receptor beta chains originate from one sample sequenced in a study of blood T cell repertoires in COVID-19. Sequenced by immunoSEQ multiplex PCR; TCRdb stores in-frame clones only, minus some. Of about 200,000 clones in the sample, 94% were seen once. Source material: peripheral blood. These TCRs come from a man aged 30 to 39 with COVID-19, enrolled during active disease.

CDR3 amino acids: CASSYSVTGIGSPLHF. CDR3 DNA sequence: TGTGCCAGCAGTTACTCGGTTACAGGGATAGGTTCACCCCTCCACTTT. The chain recombines TRBV6-5 with TRBJ1-6, with D possibly matching TRBD1 (6 bases). This CDR3 contains 16 residues. CDR1 is MNHEY and CDR2 is SVGAGI in the germline V gene. V dropped 0 bases and J dropped 9 bases, with 15 bases sitting between them.

Here the CDR3 DNA reads TGTGCCAGCGCAGAGGCCCTCGAAAAACTGTTTTTT. It encodes CASAEALEKLFF. The chain joins TRBV5-5 to TRBJ1-4; D not resolved. Trimming removed 7 bases at V and 8 bases at J, with 12 bases between. CDR3 size: 12 residues. The germline V gene has CDR1 SGHKS and CDR2 YYEKEE (reference sequence). Drawing the rest from reference TRBV5-5 and TRBJ1-4, the complete variable domain is DAGVTQSPTHLIKTRGQQVTLRCSPISGHKSVSWYQQVLGQGPQFIFQYYEKEERGRGNFPDRFSARQFPNYSSELNVNALLLGDSALYLCASAEALEKLFFGSGTQLSVL.

This clone has just one count. The chain employs TRBV3-1 (or the pseudogene TRBV3-2) and TRBJ1-1; weak D call: TRBD1 (5 bases). Germline V CDR1 and CDR2: LGHDT, YNNKEL (reference sequence). V lost 0 bases, J lost 6 bases, and 14 bases lay in between. The CDR3 has 15 amino acids. CDR3 amino acids: CASSQESGGSAEAFF. CDR3 coding DNA: TGTGCCAGCAGCCAAGAATCTGGGGGGTCGGCTGAAGCTTTCTTT.

The CDR3 spells CASSLGSGNYGYTF. The CDR3 DNA is TGTGCCAGCAGCTTGGGAAGCGGAAACTATGGCTACACCTTC. V is TRBV5-6 and J is TRBJ1-2, with no clear D. The CDR3 is 14 amino acids. Germline V gives CDR1 SGHDT, CDR2 YYEEEE. The V end lost 0 bases, the J end lost 2 bases, and 8 bases lay between the germline ends.

This chain connects TRBV19 to TRBJ1-5; maybe TRBD1 (5 bases). Germline V lookup: CDR1 LNHDA, CDR2 SQIVND (reference sequence). The CDR3 consists of 17 residues. The ends were cut back, 7 bases at V and 0 bases at J, with 19 bases in the middle. The CDR3 loop is CASTASGQGDSNQPQHF. Here the CDR3 DNA reads TGTGCCAGTACTGCGAGTGGTCAGGGTGATAGCAATCAGCCCCAGCATTTT.

V gene TRBV9 combines with J gene TRBJ1-5; D possibly corresponds to TRBD1 (5 bases). The germline V and J ends were trimmed by 0 bases and 7 bases, with 11 bases remaining between them. CDR1 and CDR2 (germline): SGDLS, YYNGEE. The CDR3 consists of 14 residues. CDR3 in amino acids: CASSVEGEGQPQHF. The CDR3 DNA is TGTGCCAGCAGCGTAGAAGGGGAAGGGCAGCCCCAGCATTTT.

This clone was counted a few times. This sample includes further DNA sequences coding for the same CDR3. The chain employs TRBV6-5 and TRBJ2-2; 7 bases agree with TRBD1. V shed 6 bases and J 1 base; nucleotides not matched to a gene: 2. In germline, CDR1 is MNHEY, CDR2 SVGAGI. The CDR3 has 14 residues. The CDR3 protein is CASRGTVNTGELFF. The CDR3 DNA is TGTGCCAGCAGGGGGACAGTGAACACCGGGGAGCTGTTTTTT.

In DNA form, the CDR3 reads TGTGCCAGCAGCTTCGCCCCTTTGGGGGGGGGCCCCGATACGCAGTATTTT. The encoded protein is CASSFAPLGGGPDTQYF. The rearrangement links TRBV7-2 to TRBJ2-3; D is perhaps TRBD2 (7 bases). V was pared by 3 bases and J by 6 bases, with 22 bases between. The CDR3 is made up of 17 amino acids. The germline gives CDR1 SGHTA, CDR2 FQGNSA.

This chain links TRBV5-6 with TRBJ1-5; 8 positions match TRBD1. CDR3 length: 14 amino acids. Germline loops: CDR1 SGHDT, CDR2 YYEEEE. V was pared by 2 bases and J by 6 bases, with 4 bases of the junction left unmatched. CDR3 nucleotide sequence: TGTGCCAGCAGCTTCCGACAGGGGATTCAGCCCCAGCATTTT. It yields the protein CASSFRQGIQPQHF.

This chain connects TRBV5-6 to TRBJ1-2; the D gene is possibly TRBD1 (6 bases). The CDR3 is 15 residues long. The germline V gene has CDR1 SGHDT and CDR2 YYEEEE. The V and J ends lost 3 bases and 4 bases respectively, with 16 bases between them. CDR3 sequence (DNA): TGTGCCAGCAGCTCCCGACAGGTCCGCGTCTATGGCTACACCTTC. Translating gives CASSSRQVRVYGYTF.

V and J are TRBV2 and TRBJ1-1; no reliable D call. The V and J ends lost 1 base and 1 base respectively, with 7 bases between them. The CDR3 is 14 amino acids. The germline V gene has CDR1 SNHLY and CDR2 FYNNEI. CDR3 DNA: TGTGCCAGCAGTGAAGGTCTAGGGAACACTGAAGCTTTCTTT. This gives the protein CASSEGLGNTEAFF.

The V and J genes are TRBV10-3 and TRBJ2-3; tentative D call: TRBD1 (6 bases). The CDR3 has 18 residues. V was shortened by 6 bases and J by 3 bases, with 25 bases between the two germline ends. Germline CDR1 reads ENHRY; CDR2 reads SYGVKD. Written as DNA, the CDR3 is TGTGCCATCAGGCGACGCCCCCCAGGGGCGGAGGCGACAGATACGCAGTATTTT. It translates to CAIRRRPPGAEATDTQYF.

The CDR3: CASSPVTGVDTEAFF. DNA of the CDR3: TGCGCCAGCAGCCCCGTCACAGGGGTTGACACTGAAGCTTTCTTT. V is TRBV5-1 and J is TRBJ1-1; 7 bases map to TRBD1. V lost 4 bases and J lost 3; bases outside the gene matches: 9. The length of the CDR3 is 15 residues. Per the germline V gene, CDR1 is SGHRS and CDR2 is YFSETQ.

The V gene is TRBV6-5, the J gene TRBJ1-1; D uncertain. In germline, CDR1 is MNHEY, CDR2 SVGAGI. The CDR3 runs to 13 residues. Between the trimmed V and J ends, which lost 8 bases and 1 base, there was a span of 11 bases. CDR3 DNA: TGTGCCAGCCGAACTCCAGGGAACACTGAAGCTTTCTTT. It yields the protein CASRTPGNTEAFF.

The chain recombines TRBV4-2 with TRBJ1-2, with TRBD1 identical over 9 bases. The V and J ends lost 0 bases and 3 bases, in that order; junction bases with no gene match: 5. Germline V gene sequence: CDR1 LGHNA, CDR2 YNFKEQ. The CDR3 runs 16 residues. The CDR3 is CASSQDWGQGDYGYTF. The CDR3 coding sequence is TGTGCCAGCAGCCAAGATTGGGGACAGGGTGACTATGGCTACACCTTC.

V and J are TRBV7-2 and TRBJ1-5; D is undetermined. The CDR3 sequence is 12 residues long. Germline V gene data show CDR1 as SGHTA and CDR2 as FQGNSA. The V end lost 5 bases, the J end lost 4 bases, and 6 bases lay between the germline ends. In DNA form, the CDR3 reads TGTGCCAGCAGCAAACAGAATCAGCCCCAGCATTTT. Translation gives CASSKQNQPQHF.

The gene calls are TRBV19 and TRBJ1-5; 7 bases agree with TRBD1. V lost 2 bases, J lost 3 bases, and 4 bases stayed unmatched. This CDR3 is 15 amino acids long. Germline CDR1 and CDR2: LNHDA and SQIVND (reference sequence). The CDR3 here is CASSIRQGLNQPQHF. CDR3 sequence (DNA): TGTGCCAGTAGTATAAGACAGGGCCTCAATCAGCCCCAGCATTTT. Combining the CDR3 with reference TRBV19 and TRBJ1-5 gives the whole variable domain DGGITQSPKYLFRKEGQNVTLSCEQNLNHDAMYWYRQDPGQGLRLIYYSQIVNDFQKGDIAEGYSVSREKKESFPLTVTSAQKNPTAFYLCASSIRQGLNQPQHFGDGTRLSIL.

The rearrangement uses TRBV6-5 and TRBJ1-4, with 8 bases lining up with TRBD1. This CDR3 has 15 amino acids. Germline V lookup: CDR1 MNHEY, CDR2 SVGAGI. J lost 6 bases, V lost 8 bases, and 11 bases had no gene match. The CDR3 region has the DNA TGTGCCAGCCGAAAAATGACAGGGGAAGATGAAAAACTGTTTTTT. This translates into CASRKMTGEDEKLFF.

The CDR3 reads CATSRDTGTVTNYGYTF. The CDR3 DNA sequence: TGTGCCACCAGCAGAGATACCGGGACAGTTACTAACTATGGCTACACCTTC. This chain connects TRBV15 to TRBJ1-2; TRBD1 matches at 7 bases. Per germline, CDR1 LNHNV and CDR2 YYDKDF (reference sequence). Unmatched junction bases numbered 7, after V lost 0 bases and J lost 0 bases. This CDR3 has 17 residues.

V and J are TRBV6-6 and TRBJ1-4; no firm D call. Germline assignment: CDR1 MNHNY and CDR2 SVGAGI (reference sequence). This CDR3 spans 15 amino acids. The V and J ends lost 5 bases and 7 bases respectively, with 17 bases between them. For the CDR3, the DNA is TGTGCCAGCAGTGCCCCGAGGTCCGAGGCTGAAAAACTGTTTTTT. Translation gives CASSAPRSEAEKLFF.

The chain carries TRBV5-5 and TRBJ2-3; 7 nucleotides match TRBD2. The CDR3 spans 15 residues. J gave up 0 bases and V 4 bases, and 5 bases lay outside the gene matches. The V gene's germline CDR1 is SGHKS and CDR2 YYEKEE (reference sequence). The CDR3 reads CASSRAGESTDTQYF. The CDR3 bases are TGTGCCAGCAGCCGCGCGGGGGAGAGCACAGATACGCAGTATTTT.

This chain uses TRBV7-3 with TRBJ2-1; 8 bases align to TRBD2. Trimming removed 1 base from V and 7 bases from J; junction bases left unmatched: 15. The length of the CDR3 is 18 residues. The germline CDR1 and CDR2 sequences are SGHTA and FQGTGA. The CDR3 is CASSLKPPGRGDRNEQFF. Written as DNA, the CDR3 is TGTGCCAGCAGCTTAAAACCCCCAGGGCGGGGGGACCGTAATGAGCAGTTCTTC.

V is TRBV3-1 (or the pseudogene TRBV3-2) and J is TRBJ1-2; no firm D call. The CDR3 sequence is 15 residues long. With 1 base removed from V and 2 bases from J, the gap between germline ends came to 11 bases. CDR1 LGHDT and CDR2 YNNKEL come from the germline V gene (reference sequence). CDR3 loop: CASSQAAGGNYGYTF. CDR3 bases: TGTGCCAGCAGCCAAGCTGCGGGAGGGAACTATGGCTACACCTTC.

This sequence joins TRBV20-1 and TRBJ2-3, with D hard to call. CDR3 length equals 13 residues. Germline assignment: CDR1 DFQATT and CDR2 SNEGSKA (reference sequence). Trimming shortened V by 3 bases and J by 2 bases, and 9 bases separated the two germline ends. Here the CDR3 DNA reads TGCAGTGCTAGTAGCCCTATCACAGATACGCAGTATTTT. Its protein product is CSASSPITDTQYF.

The chain combines TRBV29-1 with TRBJ2-7; TRBD1 matches at 10 bases. The ends lost 1 base at V and 3 bases at J; junction bases unmatched: 9. Germline V gives CDR1 SQVTM, CDR2 ANQGSEA. The CDR3 loop spans 16 amino acids. CDR3 bases: TGCAGCGTTGAAGGGCAGACAGGGGGCCTGGTCTACGAGCAGTACTTC. Its translation is CSVEGQTGGLVYEQYF.

This chain connects TRBV6-5 to TRBJ1-2; D gene unclear. Deletions cut 6 bases from V and 4 bases from J, with 12 bases between. Per germline, CDR1 MNHEY and CDR2 SVGAGI. CDR3 length equals 13 residues. CDR3 sequence: CASSLGQFYGYTF. CDR3 DNA: TGTGCCAGCAGCCTAGGCCAATTCTATGGCTACACCTTC.

The chain carries TRBV6-2 or TRBV6-3 and TRBJ2-7, with 8 bases that match TRBD1. This CDR3 spans 14 amino acids. Germline V gene lookup returns CDR1 MNHEY and CDR2 SVGEGT. Trimming at V came to 2 bases and at J to 4 bases, leaving 4 bases not matched to a gene. The CDR3 bases are TGTGCCAGCAGTTACGGACAGGGATTTTACGAGCAGTACTTC. It encodes CASSYGQGFYEQYF.

V usage is TRBV6-1 and J usage is TRBJ2-7, with 9 bases matching TRBD1. This CDR3 spans 14 amino acids. CDR1 and CDR2 (germline): MNHNS, SASEGT. V dropped 1 base and J dropped 10; count of bases not matched to a gene: 8. The CDR3 nucleotides are TGTGCCAGCAGTGAAGGGACGGACAGGGGATACCAGTACTTC. This sequence encodes CASSEGTDRGYQYF.

V and J are TRBV3-1 (or the pseudogene TRBV3-2) and TRBJ2-5; TRBD1 matches at 12 bases. V lost 1 base to trimming and J lost 5 bases; unmatched junction nucleotides: 8. The CDR3 length is 17 residues. Germline assignment: CDR1 LGHDT and CDR2 YNNKEL (reference sequence). CDR3 bases: TGTGCCAGCAGCCAAGCATTCGGGACAGGGGGCGAGGAGACCCAGTACTTC. Amino acid sequence: CASSQAFGTGGEETQYF.

J is TRBJ2-5 and V is TRBV19; TRBD2 agrees at 11 bases. Germline CDR1 LNHDA, CDR2 SQIVND (reference sequence). The CDR3 loop spans 17 amino acids. V was pared by 5 bases and J by 2 bases, with 10 bases of the junction left unmatched. For the CDR3, the DNA is TGTGCCAGTAGTTCCCGAGGAACTAGCGGGGGACAAGAGACCCAGTACTTC. It codes for CASSSRGTSGGQETQYF.